In this sample, the clone carrying this TCR beta chain turned up a few times. Its cognate antigen is unknown. The record originates from a study of identical twins. General study points: Twin-shared out-of-frame alpha sequences were enriched for low generation probability.

Germline CDR1 SQVTM, CDR2 ANQGSEA. V dropped 4 bases and J dropped 3 bases, with 9 bases sitting between them. The CDR3 loop spans 13 amino acids. TCRdb passed the 5' RACE reads through MiXCR, listing each CDR3 protein once. The table shows about 340,000 distinct CDR3 sequences, with roughly 10% occurring only once. The TCR comes from a woman aged 50 to 65 in good health. Source material: naive T cells sorted from blood. The V and J genes are TRBV29-1 and TRBJ2-2; D is possibly TRBD1 (6 bases). The CDR3 region is CSVAGTYTGELFF. As DNA, the CDR3 is TGCAGCGTTGCCGGGACATACACCGGGGAGCTGTTTTTT.